A selection of T cell receptor beta chains follows, all from one sample in a study of blood T cell repertoires in COVID-19. Sequenced by immunoSEQ multiplex PCR; TCRdb stores in-frame clones only, minus some. Among 240,000 or so clones listed, around 85% were seen once. The sample consisted of peripheral blood. The receptors originated from a woman over 75 with acute or convalescent COVID-19. Each CDR3 is given with its conserved first and last residue. D genes are given only for firm matches. The listing skips clone size in some rows; elsewhere it reads once, few, many or a size class.

v_call: TRBV27; clone_size: NA; j_call: TRBJ1-2; d_call: NA; cdr3_aa: CASSLVGGPSYGYTF; cdr3_nt: TGTGCCAGCAGTTTAGTAGGGGGTCCGAGCTATGGCTACACCTTC
v_call: TRBV5-1; clone_size: NA; j_call: TRBJ1-2; d_call: TRBD1; cdr3_aa: CASRAGQGNYGYTF; cdr3_nt: TGCGCCAGCAGGGCGGGACAGGGGAACTATGGCTACACCTTC
v_call: TRBV10-1; clone_size: NA; j_call: TRBJ1-6; d_call: TRBD1; cdr3_aa: CASSEPRQGNSPLHF; cdr3_nt: TGCGCCAGCAGTGAACCTCGACAGGGGAATTCACCCCTCCACTTT
v_call: TRBV3-1/TRBV3-2; clone_size: NA; j_call: TRBJ1-3; d_call: NA; cdr3_aa: CASSVGSSGNTIYF; cdr3_nt: TGTGCCAGCAGCGTGGGCAGCTCTGGAAACACCATATATTTT
v_call: TRBV5-1; clone_size: NA; j_call: TRBJ1-1; d_call: NA; cdr3_aa: CASSLEPGLHTEAFF; cdr3_nt: TGCGCCAGCAGCTTGGAACCAGGGCTACACACTGAAGCTTTCTTT
v_call: TRBV2; clone_size: NA; j_call: TRBJ1-2; d_call: TRBD1; cdr3_aa: CASSKGQGYYGYTF; cdr3_nt: TGTGCCAGCAGTAAGGGACAGGGTTACTATGGCTACACCTTC
v_call: TRBV11-1; clone_size: NA; j_call: TRBJ1-2; d_call: NA; cdr3_aa: CASSSGIRDGYTF; cdr3_nt: TGTGCCAGCAGCTCCGGGATCCGGGATGGCTACACCTTC
v_call: TRBV3-1/TRBV3-2; clone_size: NA; j_call: TRBJ2-1; d_call: TRBD2; cdr3_aa: CASSQVLTSGANEQFF; cdr3_nt: TGTGCCAGCAGCCAAGTTCTCACTAGCGGGGCCAATGAGCAGTTCTTC
v_call: TRBV5-6; clone_size: NA; j_call: TRBJ2-7; d_call: TRBD2; cdr3_aa: CASSSAGGYEQYF; cdr3_nt: TGTGCCAGCAGCTCGGCGGGGGGATACGAGCAGTACTTC
v_call: TRBV12-5; clone_size: NA; j_call: TRBJ1-3; d_call: TRBD1; cdr3_aa: CASGLKVWDRGFYSGNTIYF; cdr3_nt: TGTGCTAGTGGTTTGAAGGTCTGGGACAGGGGATTTTATTCCGGAAACACCATATATTTT
v_call: TRBV5-8; clone_size: NA; j_call: TRBJ2-5; d_call: TRBD2; cdr3_aa: CASSLFGSRGGSETQYF; cdr3_nt: TGTGCCAGCAGCTTGTTTGGGTCGCGGGGGGGCTCGGAGACCCAGTACTTC
v_call: TRBV28; clone_size: NA; j_call: TRBJ2-5; d_call: NA; cdr3_aa: CASDPGGAVETQYF; cdr3_nt: TGTGCCAGCGACCCGGGCGGGGCCGTTGAGACCCAGTACTTC
v_call: TRBV28; clone_size: few; j_call: TRBJ1-1; d_call: NA; cdr3_aa: CASSLMQGMGTEAFF; cdr3_nt: TGTGCCAGCAGTTTGATGCAGGGGATGGGCACTGAAGCTTTCTTT
v_call: TRBV28; clone_size: NA; j_call: TRBJ1-3; d_call: TRBD1; cdr3_aa: CASRGTGVSGNTIYF; cdr3_nt: TGTGCCAGCAGGGGCACAGGGGTGTCTGGAAACACCATATATTTT
v_call: TRBV6-5; clone_size: NA; j_call: TRBJ1-6; d_call: NA; cdr3_aa: CASSKSGSPLHF; cdr3_nt: TGTGCCAGCAGCAAATCGGGTTCACCCCTCCACTTT
v_call: TRBV5-1; clone_size: NA; j_call: TRBJ1-3; d_call: NA; cdr3_aa: CASSLLGAPGNTIYF; cdr3_nt: TGCGCCAGCAGCCTCCTGGGGGCGCCGGGAAACACCATATATTTT
v_call: TRBV7-9; clone_size: NA; j_call: TRBJ1-5; d_call: NA; cdr3_aa: CASSLGGQPQHF; cdr3_nt: TGTGCCAGCAGCTTAGGAGGTCAGCCCCAGCATTTT
v_call: TRBV7-2; clone_size: once; j_call: TRBJ2-5; d_call: TRBD1; cdr3_aa: CASSSDRGQTQYF; cdr3_nt: TGTGCCAGCAGCTCCGACAGGGGGCAGACCCAGTACTTC
v_call: TRBV19; clone_size: NA; j_call: TRBJ2-3; d_call: TRBD1; cdr3_aa: CASSIRQGRTDTQYF; cdr3_nt: TGTGCCAGTAGTATCCGACAGGGGCGCACAGATACGCAGTATTTT
v_call: TRBV18; clone_size: few; j_call: TRBJ1-2; d_call: TRBD1; cdr3_aa: CASSPRTGADYGYTF; cdr3_nt: TGTGCCAGCTCACCTCGGACAGGGGCGGACTATGGCTACACCTTC
v_call: TRBV20-1; clone_size: NA; j_call: TRBJ1-2; d_call: NA; cdr3_aa: CSAGGYYGYTF; cdr3_nt: TGCAGTGCGGGGGGATACTATGGCTACACCTTC
v_call: TRBV3-1/TRBV3-2; clone_size: once; j_call: TRBJ1-5; d_call: TRBD1; cdr3_aa: CASSQGTGNQPQHF; cdr3_nt: TGTGCCAGCAGCCAAGGGACAGGGAACCAGCCCCAGCATTTT
v_call: TRBV4-1; clone_size: NA; j_call: TRBJ2-1; d_call: NA; cdr3_aa: CASSQGSGFFNEQFF; cdr3_nt: TGCGCCAGCAGCCAAGGGAGCGGGTTCTTCAATGAGCAGTTCTTC
v_call: TRBV2; clone_size: NA; j_call: TRBJ1-5; d_call: TRBD1; cdr3_aa: CASSGGQGDAGNQPQHF; cdr3_nt: TGTGCCAGCAGCGGGGGACAGGGGGACGCGGGCAATCAGCCCCAGCATTTT
v_call: TRBV3-1/TRBV3-2; clone_size: once; j_call: TRBJ2-7; d_call: NA; cdr3_aa: CASSHLTAYEQYF; cdr3_nt: TGTGCCAGCAGCCACCTGACAGCCTACGAGCAGTACTTC
v_call: TRBV28; clone_size: NA; j_call: TRBJ2-7; d_call: TRBD1; cdr3_aa: CASSLWTGGHYEQYF; cdr3_nt: TGTGCCAGCAGTTTATGGACAGGGGGCCACTACGAGCAGTACTTC